These 18 T cell receptor beta chains came from one sample sequenced in a study of T cells in Graves' hyperthyroidism and ophthalmopathy. The source material, RNA transcripts, was used to amplify TCR beta CDR3 regions. First-round RT-PCR with HTBI primers amplified the TCR CDR3 region. One entry per CDR3 protein results from TCRdb running MiXCR on the multiplex PCR reads. This table has 500,000 to 650,000 distinct CDR3 sequences, 35% to 50% appearing once. Material: peripheral blood or thyroid tissue (not recorded which). The origin of the receptors is an adult woman with Graves' disease, either hyperthyroidism or ophthalmopathy (not recorded which).

The chain combines TRBV28 with TRBJ2-7; 10 bases line up with TRBD1. CDR3 length: 14 amino acids. Germline values: CDR1 MDHEN, CDR2 SYDVKM. The V and J ends lost 4 bases and 5 bases, in that order; junction bases with no gene match: 5. The CDR3 DNA follows: TGTGCCAGCAGTTCCGGGACAGGGGCCGACGAGCAGTACTTC. Translating it yields CASSSGTGADEQYF.

Note on this clonotype: This is likely a read error, given that the CDR3 carries no conserved phenylalanine or tryptophan at its end. The rearrangement uses TRBV7-2 and TRBJ1-3; a weak D match, TRBD1 (5 bases). V was clipped by 2 bases and J by 0 bases, with 8 bases between them. The CDR3 covers 15 residues. Germline CDR1 reads SGHTA; CDR2 reads FQGNSA. The CDR3 loop is CASSLRGSSGNTIYC. CDR3 nucleotide sequence: TGTGCCAGCAGCTTACGGGGGAGCTCTGGAAACACCATATATTGT.

The J gene is TRBJ1-4, the V gene TRBV4-2; no clear D. Per germline, CDR1 LGHNA and CDR2 YNFKEQ. There are 13 residues in the CDR3. CDR3 amino acids: CAIRAATNEKLFF. The CDR3 DNA is TGTGCTATCAGAGCTGCAACTAATGAAAAACTGTTTTTT.

There are many counts of this clonotype. The V call is TRBV29-1, the J call TRBJ2-3; D is possibly TRBD1 (10 bases). This CDR3 spans 16 amino acids. V was clipped by 6 bases and J by 6 bases, with 25 bases between them. Looked up from germline, CDR1 is SQVTM and CDR2 is ANQGSEA. The DNA of the CDR3 is TGCAGCGTCACACCTGCTCTAGCGGGACAGGGGGATACGCAGTATTTT. Translation gives CSVTPALAGQGDTQYF.

This clonotype was recorded a few times. CDR3 loop: CASSNNRGSSEDTEAFF. CDR3 sequence (DNA): TGTGCCAGCAGCAATAACAGGGGCTCCTCGGAGGACACTGAAGCTTTCTTT. The rearrangement joins TRBV2 to TRBJ1-1; TRBD1 matches at 7 bases. Trimming at V came to 6 bases and at J to 3 bases, leaving 16 bases not matched to a gene. The CDR3 loop spans 17 amino acids. The germline V gene has CDR1 SNHLY and CDR2 FYNNEI.

The gene calls are TRBV19 and TRBJ1-2; D gene ambiguous. Trimming shortened V by 3 bases and J by 5 bases, and 7 bases separated the two germline ends. Per germline, CDR1 LNHDA and CDR2 SQIVND (reference sequence). CDR3 size: 12 residues. The CDR3 region has the DNA TGTGCCAGTAGTATGTCGGGTTATGGCTACACCTTC. Amino acids: CASSMSGYGYTF. Full variable domain (remainder filled in from reference TRBV19 and TRBJ1-2): DGGITQSPKYLFRKEGQNVTLSCEQNLNHDAMYWYRQDPGQGLRLIYYSQIVNDFQKGDIAEGYSVSREKKESFPLTVTSAQKNPTAFYLCASSMSGYGYTFGSGTRLTVV.

Concerning this clonotype itself: As the CDR3 is not closed by the conserved phenylalanine or tryptophan, this likely results from a read error. Because the CDR3's place on the DNA is in doubt, the DNA is left out and the CDR3 is given as listed by TCRdb. This chain uses TRBV20-1 with TRBJ2-5; the D call of TRBD2 is as the table states it, not checked on the DNA. 8 amino acids form the CDR3, both terminal residues included. CDR1 is DFQATT, CDR2 SNEGSKA, per germline (reference sequence). CDR3 in amino acids: CSATLPPR.

A word on this clonotype: A much larger clonotype is one base distant, so this may be a read error. The chain links TRBV7-9 to TRBJ1-2; D is unclear. With 11 bases removed from V and 0 bases from J, the gap between germline ends came to 10 bases. Per germline, CDR1 SEHNR and CDR2 FQNEAQ (reference sequence). This CDR3 has 12 residues. In nucleotides, the CDR3 is TGTGCCTGGAGACGGACTAACTATGGCTACACCTTC. Translating gives CAWRRTNYGYTF.

V and J are TRBV25-1 and TRBJ2-1; tentatively, D is TRBD1 or TRBD2 (5 bases each). CDR1 is MGHDK, CDR2 SYGVNS, per germline. There are 16 residues in the CDR3. Trimming stripped 2 bases from V and 4 bases from J, with 15 bases between. Here the CDR3 DNA reads TGTGCCAGCAGTGAACTAGACGGGGCCGCATACAATGAGCAGTTCTTC. Amino acids: CASSELDGAAYNEQFF.

In regard to this clonotype: With a much larger clone just one base away, this may be a read error. The chain links TRBV11-1 to TRBJ2-7; the D gene is possibly TRBD1 (6 bases). The V gene lost 1 base and the J gene lost 6 bases, with 19 bases spanning the gap. This CDR3 spans 16 amino acids. The germline V gene encodes CDR1 SGHAT and CDR2 FQDESV (reference sequence). CDR3 in DNA: TGTGCCAGCAGCTTAGGTGGGCAGAGGGGGACCTGCGAGCAGTACTTC. Protein product: CASSLGGQRGTCEQYF.

This clonotype was detected a few times. The V gene is TRBV29-1, the J gene TRBJ2-2; D gene uncertain. V was shortened by 5 bases and J by 4 bases, with 8 bases between the two germline ends. The CDR3 runs 12 residues. The V gene's germline CDR1 is SQVTM and CDR2 ANQGSEA. The CDR3 loop is CSVSQTTGELFF. The CDR3, as DNA: TGCAGCGTTAGTCAGACCACCGGGGAGCTGTTTTTT.

This clonotype was counted at least ten times. The chain has TRBV4-3 and TRBJ1-5; no clear D gene. This CDR3 region has 17 residues. V lost 0 bases and J 0 bases, leaving 12 bases between the germline ends. Germline-derived CDR1 and CDR2 are LGHNA and YSLEER. The chain's CDR3 is CASSQEVHVYSNQPQHF. The DNA of the CDR3 is TGCGCCAGCAGCCAAGAGGTCCACGTTTATAGCAATCAGCCCCAGCATTTT.

The J gene is TRBJ2-7, the V gene TRBV7-2, with 11 positions matching TRBD1. V trimming: 4 bases; J trimming: 5 bases; junction bases outside the gene matches: 10. The CDR3 contains 16 residues. Germline CDR1 reads SGHTA; CDR2 reads FQGNSA. CDR3 nucleotides: TGTGCCAGCAGCTCGCGGCGGGACAGGGGGTTCAACGAGCAGTACTTC. Translating it yields CASSSRRDRGFNEQYF.

There are many counts of this clonotype. The chain links TRBV19 to TRBJ1-5; 8 positions agree with TRBD1. The CDR3 loop spans 15 amino acids. The V and J ends lost 1 base and 1 base, in that order; junction bases with no gene match: 0. Germline CDR1 is LNHDA and CDR2 is SQIVND (reference sequence). CDR3 coding DNA: TGTGCCAGTAGTATAGGACAGGGGAGCAATCAGCCCCAGCATTTT. Translating it yields CASSIGQGSNQPQHF.

In its sample, this clonotype was seen a few times. The J gene is TRBJ1-1, the V gene TRBV2; D not certain. This CDR3 is built from 14 residues. CDR1 is SNHLY and CDR2 is FYNNEI in the germline V gene. V was shortened by 4 bases and J by 2 bases, with 11 bases between the two germline ends. This chain's CDR3 is CASSASRSNTEAFF. The CDR3 DNA reads TGTGCCAGCAGTGCGTCCAGGAGTAACACTGAAGCTTTCTTT.

V gene TRBV7-2 combines with J gene TRBJ1-1; 8 bases align to TRBD1. Germline CDR1 is SGHTA and CDR2 is FQGNSA. This CDR3 has 15 residues. V was pared by 3 bases and J by 0 bases, with 3 bases of the junction left unmatched. CDR3 amino acids: CASSFGQGVNTEAFF. The CDR3 DNA reads as TGTGCCAGCAGCTTCGGACAGGGAGTGAACACTGAAGCTTTCTTT.

The chain uses TRBV25-1 and TRBJ1-5; possible D gene TRBD1, 6 bases. The CDR3 runs 15 residues. Per the germline V gene, CDR1 is MGHDK and CDR2 is SYGVNS. This chain's CDR3 is CAGGGPRNSNQPQHF. The CDR3 bases are TGTGCTGGGGGGGGGCCTCGAAATAGCAATCAGCCCCAGCATTTT.

The chain links TRBV15 to TRBJ1-5, with D perhaps TRBD1 (6 bases). This CDR3 comprises 16 residues. CDR1 is LNHNV and CDR2 is YYDKDF in the germline V gene (reference sequence). Trimming took off 3 bases at V and 5 bases at J, with 17 bases between the two ends. The CDR3 bases are TGTGCCACCAGCAGCTTGGACGGGGGCAGCCATCAGCCCCAGCATTTT. Amino acids: CATSSLDGGSHQPQHF.